This TCR beta chain was retrieved from a study of blood T cell repertoires in COVID-19. The CDR3 runs to 11 residues. From germline, CDR1 is LNHDA and CDR2 SQIVND (reference sequence). V shed 5 bases and J shed 4 bases, with 4 bases lying between them. Sequencing was performed with immunoSEQ multiplex PCR; in TCRdb, only in-frame clones are kept and a portion is missing. Among just over 30,000 clones listed, about 90% were seen once. The chain uses TRBV19 and TRBJ2-3; no reliable D call. Sequenced sample: peripheral blood. The clonotype originates from a woman aged 40 to 55 with active or convalescent COVID-19. CDR3 bases: TGTGCCAGTAGTCCTTCAGATACGCAGTATTTT. Protein: CASSPSDTQYF.